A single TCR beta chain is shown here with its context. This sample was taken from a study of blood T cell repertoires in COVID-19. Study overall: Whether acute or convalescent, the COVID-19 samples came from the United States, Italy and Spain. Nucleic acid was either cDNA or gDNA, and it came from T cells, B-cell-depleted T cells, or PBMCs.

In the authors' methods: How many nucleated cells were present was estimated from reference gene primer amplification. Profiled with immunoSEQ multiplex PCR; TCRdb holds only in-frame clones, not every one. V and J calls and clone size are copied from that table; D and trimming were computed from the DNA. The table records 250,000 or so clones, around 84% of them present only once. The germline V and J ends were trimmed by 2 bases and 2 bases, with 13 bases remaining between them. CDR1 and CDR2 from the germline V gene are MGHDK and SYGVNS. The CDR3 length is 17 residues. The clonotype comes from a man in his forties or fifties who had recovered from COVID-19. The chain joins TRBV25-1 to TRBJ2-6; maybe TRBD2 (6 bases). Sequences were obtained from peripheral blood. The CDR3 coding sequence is TGTGCCAGCAGTGAAAGGACGGGGAGGCCTGGGGCCAACGTCCTGACTTTC. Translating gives CASSERTGRPGANVLTF.